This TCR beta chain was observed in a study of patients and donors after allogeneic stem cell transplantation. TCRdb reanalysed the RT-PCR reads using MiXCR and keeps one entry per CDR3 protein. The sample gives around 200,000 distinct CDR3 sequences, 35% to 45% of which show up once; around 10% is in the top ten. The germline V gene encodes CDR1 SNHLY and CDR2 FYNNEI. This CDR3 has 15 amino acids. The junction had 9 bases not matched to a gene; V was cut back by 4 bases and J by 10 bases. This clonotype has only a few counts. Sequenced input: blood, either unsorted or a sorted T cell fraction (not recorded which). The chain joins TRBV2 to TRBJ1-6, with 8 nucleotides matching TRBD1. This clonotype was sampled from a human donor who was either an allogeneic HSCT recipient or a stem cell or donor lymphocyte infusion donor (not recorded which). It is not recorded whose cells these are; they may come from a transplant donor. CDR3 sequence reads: CASSARTGTRSPLHF. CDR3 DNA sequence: TGTGCCAGCAGTGCCCGGACAGGGACAAGGTCACCCCTCCACTTT. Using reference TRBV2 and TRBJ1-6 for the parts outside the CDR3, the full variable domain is EPEVTQTPSHQVTQMGQEVILRCVPISNHLYFYWYRQILGQKVEFLVSFYNNEISEKSEIFDDQFSVERPDGSNFTLKIRSTKLEDSAMYFCASSARTGTRSPLHFGNGTRLTVT.